These 26 T cell receptor beta chains came from one sample sequenced in a study of T cell repertoires in cytomegalovirus infection. One entry per CDR3 protein results from TCRdb running MiXCR on the reads. The data hold roughly 500,000 distinct CDR3 sequences, with about 17% observed a single time. The material sequenced was CD8+ T cells from PBMCs. The receptors shown here come from a human donor in good health (CMV status not recorded). Some clones in this sample may be carry-over from other donors' samples.

This clonotype was observed at least ten times. The V call is TRBV28, the J call TRBJ2-2; D is possibly TRBD2 (5 bases). The V gene lost 6 bases and the J gene lost 7 bases, with 9 bases spanning the gap. Looked up from germline, CDR1 is MDHEN and CDR2 is SYDVKM. The length of the CDR3 is 12 residues. CDR3 DNA: TGTGCCAGCAGAGAGGGCGGCGGGGAGCTGTTTTTT. Translating gives CASREGGGELFF.

In this sample, this clonotype turned up a few times. The chain employs TRBV4-2 and TRBJ1-1; D is uncertain. Per germline, CDR1 LGHNA and CDR2 YNFKEQ. V was shortened by 3 bases and J by 11 bases, with 16 bases between the two germline ends. The CDR3 is 13 amino acids. The CDR3 DNA sequence: TGTGCCAGCAGCCAGTTTCAGAGGAGGGAGGCTTTCTTT. The encoded protein is CASSQFQRREAFF.

This clonotype was found many times. The chain couples TRBV7-9 to TRBJ1-5, with 9 nucleotides matching TRBD1. Germline CDR1 and CDR2: SEHNR and FQNEAQ (reference sequence). There are 16 residues in the CDR3. Trimming removed 4 bases from V and 3 bases from J; junction bases left unmatched: 7. The CDR3 sequence: CASSSPGTGYNQPQHF. For the CDR3, the DNA is TGTGCCAGCAGCTCCCCCGGGACAGGGTACAATCAGCCCCAGCATTTT.

This clonotype was seen more than once but under ten times. The chain combines TRBV11-2 with TRBJ2-7, with TRBD2 identical over 9 bases. The V gene end was trimmed by 4 bases and the J gene end by 7 bases; junction bases not matched to a gene: 11. CDR1 and CDR2 from the germline V gene are SGHAT and FQNNGV. The CDR3 spans 15 residues. CDR3 in DNA: TGTGCCAGCAGCTCCAGCGGGGGGCTACCCATAGAGCAGTACTTC. It codes for CASSSSGGLPIEQYF.

The J gene is TRBJ1-2, the V gene TRBV12-3 or TRBV12-4; D possibly corresponds to TRBD1 (6 bases). The CDR3 length is 13 residues. V was cut by 3 bases and J by 8 bases, with 13 bases left in between. CDR3 sequence: CASSLLGGRGYTF. In DNA form, the CDR3 reads TGTGCCAGCAGTTTGCTCGGGGGCCGGGGCTACACCTTC.

The V call is TRBV7-9, the J call TRBJ2-1; D is perhaps TRBD1 (6 bases). The CDR3 spans 15 residues. Germline lookup yields CDR1 SEHNR and CDR2 FQNEAQ (reference sequence). Trimming shortened V by 2 bases and J by 4 bases, and 12 bases separated the two germline ends. This chain's CDR3 is CASSLSGTTYNEQFF. The CDR3 DNA follows: TGTGCCAGCAGCTTATCCGGGACAACATACAATGAGCAGTTCTTC.

This clonotype was counted ten times or more. The rearrangement links TRBV10-3 to TRBJ1-1; D not resolved. This CDR3 is built from 15 residues. Trimming left V 2 bases short and J 1 base short, with 11 bases between. Per the germline V gene, CDR1 is ENHRY and CDR2 is SYGVKD. The chain's CDR3 is CAISEVRETNTEAFF. In DNA, the CDR3 is TGTGCCATCAGTGAGGTACGGGAGACGAACACTGAAGCTTTCTTT.

This clonotype occurred many times. J is TRBJ2-5 and V is TRBV7-8, with a tentative D call TRBD2 (7 bases). Trimming took 5 bases from V and 1 from J, leaving 17 bases between them. CDR1 is SGHVS, CDR2 FQNEAQ, per germline. The CDR3 runs 16 residues. This CDR3 reads CASSPGKGGPQETQYF. CDR3 nucleotides: TGTGCCAGCAGCCCAGGGAAGGGGGGGCCCCAAGAGACCCAGTACTTC.

This clonotype was picked up many times. The chain is built from TRBV19 and TRBJ2-7; 8 bases are a match to TRBD1. Germline V CDR1 and CDR2: LNHDA, SQIVND (reference sequence). J gave up 4 bases and V 4 bases, and 6 bases lay outside the gene matches. The CDR3 spans 14 residues. For the CDR3, the DNA is TGTGCCAGTAGTAATGCGCAGGGGGCGTACGAGCAGTACTTC. Protein: CASSNAQGAYEQYF.

This clonotype was counted between two and nine times. The chain is built from TRBV6-2 or TRBV6-3 and TRBJ1-5; TRBD1 agrees at 8 bases. Unmatched junction bases numbered 6, after V lost 8 bases and J lost 3 bases. Germline loops: CDR1 MNHEY, CDR2 SVGEGT. There are 14 residues in the CDR3. DNA for the CDR3: TGTGCCAGCGAGGACAGGGCCTACAATCAGCCCCAGCATTTT. Protein: CASEDRAYNQPQHF.

In this sample, this clonotype turned up many times. An end of the junction does not agree with germline; a read error may underlie this. Written as DNA, the CDR3 is TGTGCCAGCAGTTATAGCGGGAGGCAGGTCTTC. This encodes CASSYSGRQVF. The chain employs TRBV28 and TRBJ2-1; 10 bases fit TRBD2. The CDR3 contains 11 residues. CDR1 is MDHEN, CDR2 SYDVKM, per germline.

The chain links TRBV12-3 or TRBV12-4 to TRBJ1-6; D ambiguous. V gave up 6 bases and J gave up 10 bases, with 10 bases separating them. There are 12 residues in the CDR3. DNA of the CDR3: TGTGCCAGCAGCCCTCAGCGATCACCCCTCCACTTT. Residues: CASSPQRSPLHF.

The chain joins TRBV27 to TRBJ1-1, with D perhaps TRBD1 (5 bases). Trimming removed 3 bases at V and 0 bases at J, with 11 bases between. The CDR3 is 15 amino acids. Per germline, CDR1 MNHEY and CDR2 SMNVEV (reference sequence). In DNA form, the CDR3 reads TGTGCCAGCAGTTTGGGCAGGGCAATGAACACTGAAGCTTTCTTT. It translates to CASSLGRAMNTEAFF.

The V and J genes are TRBV5-6 and TRBJ2-3; 11 nucleotides align to TRBD1. The CDR3 length is 15 residues. The ends lost 4 bases at V and 4 bases at J; junction bases unmatched: 5. Germline assignment: CDR1 SGHDT and CDR2 YYEEEE. Here the CDR3 reads CASSAGTGGSDTQYF. The CDR3 DNA reads TGTGCCAGCAGCGCCGGGACAGGGGGATCAGATACGCAGTATTTT. The full variable domain, rest sourced from reference TRBV5-6 and TRBJ2-3, is DAGVTQSPTHLIKTRGQQVTLRCSPKSGHDTVSWYQQALGQGPQFIFQYYEEEERQRGNFPDRFSGHQFPNYSSELNVNALLLGDSALYLCASSAGTGGSDTQYFGPGTRLTVL.

V gene TRBV3-1 combines with J gene TRBJ2-5; maybe TRBD2 (6 bases). The germline V gene encodes CDR1 LGHDT and CDR2 YNNKEL (reference sequence). The CDR3 runs to 16 residues. Between the trimmed V and J ends, which lost 3 bases and 0 bases, there was a span of 14 bases. The CDR3 sequence is CASSHDPRTNQETQYF. The CDR3 DNA reads as TGTGCCAGCAGCCACGACCCAAGGACTAACCAAGAGACCCAGTACTTC.

The chain uses TRBV9 and TRBJ1-1; TRBD1 is a possible D gene (5 bases). The CDR3 spans 16 residues. Trimming stripped 0 bases from V and 1 base from J, with 13 bases between. Germline V gene sequence: CDR1 SGDLS, CDR2 YYNGEE. This CDR3 reads CASSVGSRGANTEAFF. As DNA, the CDR3 is TGTGCCAGCAGCGTAGGGTCGCGGGGCGCGAACACTGAAGCTTTCTTT.

There are many counts of this clonotype. The rearrangement joins TRBV7-8 to TRBJ2-1, with TRBD2 matching over 14 bases. With 5 bases clipped from V and 0 bases from J, the junction kept 3 bases outside the gene matches. Germline assignment: CDR1 SGHVS and CDR2 FQNEAQ. The CDR3 is made up of 17 amino acids. CDR3 region: CASSEGTSGSSYNEQFF. The CDR3 DNA reads TGTGCCAGCAGCGAGGGGACTAGCGGGAGCTCCTACAATGAGCAGTTCTTC.

This clonotype was observed many times. J is TRBJ2-7 and V is TRBV4-1; 13 bases map to TRBD2. This CDR3 contains 16 residues. Trimming took 1 base from V and 2 from J; bases not matched to a gene: 2. Germline V gene sequence: CDR1 MGHRA, CDR2 YSYEKL. The CDR3 region has the DNA TGCGCCAGCAGCCAAGGGGGGACTAGCGGGACCTACGAGCAGTACTTC. This encodes CASSQGGTSGTYEQYF.

This clonotype was recorded many times. V usage is TRBV2 and J usage is TRBJ2-3, with D perhaps TRBD2 (5 bases). CDR3 length: 20 amino acids. Germline V CDR1 and CDR2: SNHLY, FYNNEI. V shed 0 bases and J shed 5 bases, with 27 bases lying between them. The DNA of the CDR3 is TGTGCCAGCAGTGAAGCGTCCTTAGGCTCGTTTGGGGTAGCGCGAGATACGCAGTATTTT. It codes for CASSEASLGSFGVARDTQYF.

V and J are TRBV7-9 and TRBJ2-7; D possibly corresponds to TRBD1 (6 bases). Deletions cut 5 bases from V and 0 bases from J, with 17 bases between. Germline V CDR1 and CDR2: SEHNR, FQNEAQ (reference sequence). This CDR3 region has 16 residues. The CDR3 DNA reads as TGTGCCAGCAGCCCGAACAGGGACCTTAGCTCCTACGAGCAGTACTTC. It is translated as CASSPNRDLSSYEQYF.

The CDR3 bases are TGTGCCAGCTCGATGGGATCCTACGAGCAGTACTTC. It translates to CASSMGSYEQYF. The V gene is TRBV5-6, the J gene TRBJ2-7; no definite D call. The CDR3 consists of 12 residues. The V gene lost 7 bases and the J gene lost 1 base, with 9 bases spanning the gap. Germline lookup yields CDR1 SGHDT and CDR2 YYEEEE.

This clonotype was detected many times. The chain couples TRBV7-9 to TRBJ2-1; D is perhaps TRBD2 (6 bases). There are 13 residues in the CDR3. Germline V lookup: CDR1 SEHNR, CDR2 FQNEAQ (reference sequence). V was shortened by 5 bases and J by 6 bases, with 11 bases between the two germline ends. The CDR3 region is CASSPPTSNEQFF. CDR3 nucleotides: TGTGCCAGCAGCCCCCCGACTAGCAATGAGCAGTTCTTC.

Ten or more counts support this clonotype. Here the CDR3 DNA reads TGTGCCAGCAGTTTTGTACAGGGGCCATACCAAGAGACCCAGTACTTC. This codes for CASSFVQGPYQETQYF. The J gene is TRBJ2-5, the V gene TRBV12-3 or TRBV12-4; TRBD1 agrees at 7 bases. The V and J ends lost 3 bases and 0 bases, in that order; junction bases with no gene match: 7. The CDR3 extends over 16 amino acids.

The chain links TRBV5-4 to TRBJ1-1; no firm D call. Germline V lookup: CDR1 SGHNT, CDR2 YYREEE (reference sequence). V dropped 0 bases and J dropped 0 bases, with 12 bases sitting between them. CDR3 length: 16 residues. CDR3 region: CASSLAEADLNTEAFF. In DNA form, the CDR3 reads TGTGCCAGCAGCTTGGCCGAGGCCGACTTGAACACTGAAGCTTTCTTT.

This clonotype has a count of ten or more. This chain's CDR3 is CASTDSRGGDTEAFF. Here the CDR3 DNA reads TGTGCCAGTACCGACTCGAGGGGGGGGGACACTGAAGCTTTCTTT. The rearrangement links TRBV19 to TRBJ1-1; tentative D call: TRBD1 (6 bases). Germline V gene sequence: CDR1 LNHDA, CDR2 SQIVND (reference sequence). Trimming took off 7 bases at V and 3 bases at J, with 18 bases between the two ends. This CDR3 is built from 15 residues.

V and J are TRBV27 and TRBJ2-7; 7 bases match TRBD1. There are 21 residues in the CDR3. Looked up from germline, CDR1 is MNHEY and CDR2 is SMNVEV (reference sequence). Trimming cost V 3 bases and J 0 bases; bases outside gene matches: 23. As DNA, the CDR3 is TGTGCCAGCAGTTTCTCTCATCCCGGAATGGACAGGCCTTTTCACTCCTACGAGCAGTACTTC. Amino acid sequence: CASSFSHPGMDRPFHSYEQYF.